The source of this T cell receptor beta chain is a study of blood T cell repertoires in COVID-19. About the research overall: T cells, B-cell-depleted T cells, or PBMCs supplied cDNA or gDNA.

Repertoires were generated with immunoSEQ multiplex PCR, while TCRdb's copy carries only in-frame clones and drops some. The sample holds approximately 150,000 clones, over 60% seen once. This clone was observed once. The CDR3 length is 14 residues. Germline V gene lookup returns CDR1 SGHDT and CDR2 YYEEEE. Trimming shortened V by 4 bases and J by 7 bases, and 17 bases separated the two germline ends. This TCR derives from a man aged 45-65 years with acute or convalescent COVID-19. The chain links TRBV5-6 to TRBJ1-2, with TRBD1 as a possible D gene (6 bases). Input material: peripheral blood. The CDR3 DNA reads TGTGCCAGCAGCCCCACAGGACTCAGGGGTGGCTACACCTTC. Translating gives CASSPTGLRGGYTF.